These 17 T cell receptor beta chains were sequenced from one sample in a study of T-cell reconstitution after alpha-beta-depleted transplantation in children. Researchers prepared the TCRbeta library using unique molecular identifiers, the study reports. TCRdb called the PCR reads again in MiXCR, with one record for every CDR3 protein. The sample lists about 200,000 distinct CDR3 sequences; about 8.2% were seen once. The sequences come from PBMCs, mostly from graft donor cells, collected 360 days after TCRalphabeta/CD19-depleted stem cell transplant. These receptors all come from a male patient aged 2-15 years who had a stem cell transplant for acute myeloid leukemia, so the T cells may come from the graft donor.

The rearrangement joins TRBV20-1 to TRBJ2-1; 15 bases match TRBD2. This CDR3 has 14 residues. Germline V gene data show CDR1 as DFQATT and CDR2 as SNEGSKA (reference sequence). Unmatched junction bases numbered 2, after V lost 5 bases and J lost 6 bases. The CDR3 region is CSARTSGRGNEQFF. The CDR3 DNA reads TGCAGTGCTCGGACTAGCGGGAGGGGCAATGAGCAGTTCTTC.

This clonotype was seen repeatedly, ten times or more. The chain carries TRBV5-1 and TRBJ2-5; D gene unclear. V was clipped by 0 bases and J by 1 base, with 4 bases between them. CDR3 size: 13 residues. Germline V gene sequence: CDR1 SGHRS, CDR2 YFSETQ. DNA for the CDR3: TGCGCCAGCAGCTTGGTGTTCCAAGAGACCCAGTACTTC. Amino acids: CASSLVFQETQYF.

This clonotype was found a few times. This chain uses TRBV5-6 with TRBJ2-7; a possible D gene is TRBD1 (6 bases). V lost 4 bases, J lost 0 bases, and 11 bases lay in between. In germline, CDR1 is SGHDT, CDR2 YYEEEE. The CDR3 has 14 residues. In DNA, the CDR3 is TGTGCCAGCAGCACAGGGCCCACCTCCTACGAGCAGTACGTC. Its translation: CASSTGPTSYEQYV.

This sequence joins TRBV3-1 and TRBJ2-1; perhaps TRBD2 as D (6 bases). CDR3 length: 15 residues. Germline-derived CDR1 and CDR2 are LGHDT and YNNKEL (reference sequence). Trimming pared 2 bases from V and 0 bases from J, leaving 8 bases between. The DNA for the CDR3 is TGTGCCAGCAGCCAACAAGCGGGCTCCTACAATGAGCAGTTCTTC. Protein sequence: CASSQQAGSYNEQFF.

The table lists this clonotype with many counts. This sequence joins TRBV4-3 and TRBJ2-7; the match to TRBD1 covers 8 bases. The CDR3 spans 14 residues. The junction had 2 bases not matched to a gene; V was cut back by 0 bases and J by 4 bases. The V gene's germline CDR1 is LGHNA and CDR2 YSLEER. The DNA of the CDR3 is TGCGCCAGCAGCCAAGAAAACAGGGGGTACGAGCAGTACTTC. Encoded protein: CASSQENRGYEQYF.

There are a few counts of this clonotype. This chain links TRBV10-3 with TRBJ2-1; the D is unclear. V was pared by 5 bases and J by 4 bases, with 6 bases between. The CDR3 length is 12 residues. Germline lookup yields CDR1 ENHRY and CDR2 SYGVKD. The CDR3 region has the DNA TGTGCCATCAGTCGTCGTTACAATGAGCAGTTCTTC. This sequence encodes CAISRRYNEQFF.

This clonotype was seen more than once but under ten times. The chain links TRBV20-1 to TRBJ2-4; D remains unclear. Germline lookup yields CDR1 DFQATT and CDR2 SNEGSKA (reference sequence). CDR3 length: 16 amino acids. The ends were cut back, 0 bases at V and 0 bases at J, with 12 bases in the middle. In DNA form, the CDR3 reads TGCAGTGCTAGAGATGATCATCTGCTAGCCAAAAACATTCAGTACTTC. Protein product: CSARDDHLLAKNIQYF.

As concerns this clonotype: A read error may be the cause here, since a much bigger clone is one base away. V and J are TRBV3-1 and TRBJ2-2; D not certain. V lost 0 bases, J lost 2 bases, and 7 bases lay in between. Germline V CDR1 and CDR2: LGHDT, YNNKEL (reference sequence). This CDR3 region has 15 residues. The CDR3 protein is CASSQDQSNTGELFF. The DNA for the CDR3 is TGTGCCAGCAGCCAAGATCAGAGCAACACCGGGGAGCTGTTTTTT.

This clonotype was observed a few times. V and J are TRBV21-1 and TRBJ2-1; the table's TRBD2 call for D was not verified on the DNA. TRBV21-1 is a pseudogene. The CDR3 is 19 amino acids. CDR3 sequence (DNA): TGTGCCAGCAGCTCCCGACGGGCGGGAGGCCCGAGCTCCTACAATGAGCAGTTCTTC. This gives the protein CASSSRRAGGPSSYNEQFF.

In its sample, this clonotype was seen a few times. The gene calls are TRBV7-2 and TRBJ1-1; 7 nucleotides line up with TRBD1. CDR3 length: 15 amino acids. CDR1 SGHTA and CDR2 FQGNSA come from the germline V gene. The trim removed 1 base at V and 5 bases at J, leaving 7 bases unmatched. CDR3 nucleotide sequence: TGTGCCAGCAGCTTAGAGGGGGCGGGTGGAACTGAAGCTTTCTTT. Translating gives CASSLEGAGGTEAFF.

The V call is TRBV7-3, the J call TRBJ2-6; possible D gene TRBD1, 5 bases. There are 16 residues in the CDR3. The germline V gene has CDR1 SGHTA and CDR2 FQGTGA. V was clipped by 2 bases and J by 3 bases, with 11 bases between them. CDR3 nucleotides: TGTGCCAGCAGCTTACCCCCCAGGGTTGGGGCCAACGTCCTGACTTTC. It is translated as CASSLPPRVGANVLTF. The whole variable domain, remainder taken from reference TRBV7-3 and TRBJ2-6, is GAGVSQTPSNKVTEKGKYVELRCDPISGHTALYWYRQSLGQGPEFLIYFQGTGAADDSGLPNDRFFAVRPEGSVSTLKIQRTERGDSAVYLCASSLPPRVGANVLTFGAGSRLTVL.

This clonotype was seen a handful of times. The genes are TRBV5-1 and TRBJ2-5; D remains unclear. The V and J ends lost 0 bases and 5 bases respectively, with 11 bases between them. This CDR3 contains 14 residues. The germline V gene encodes CDR1 SGHRS and CDR2 YFSETQ. CDR3 in amino acids: CASSLERLGETQYF. The CDR3 DNA is TGCGCCAGCAGCTTGGAACGCTTAGGGGAGACCCAGTACTTC.

This chain uses TRBV6-1 with TRBJ2-1; 11 nucleotides line up with TRBD2. The germline V gene encodes CDR1 MNHNS and CDR2 SASEGT. With 6 bases clipped from V and 5 bases from J, the junction kept 6 bases outside the gene matches. The CDR3 is made up of 15 amino acids. The CDR3 region has the DNA TGTGCCAGCAGAACTAGCGGGAGCGCCCACAATGAGCAGTTCTTC. Its translation is CASRTSGSAHNEQFF.

This clonotype came up many times. V gene TRBV20-1 combines with J gene TRBJ2-5, with D uncertain. Germline V gene sequence: CDR1 DFQATT, CDR2 SNEGSKA (reference sequence). The germline V and J ends were trimmed by 0 bases and 7 bases, with 12 bases remaining between them. The length of the CDR3 is 13 residues. CDR3 sequence reads: CSARDPPRGTQYF. CDR3 in DNA: TGCAGTGCTAGAGATCCCCCTCGTGGGACCCAGTACTTC.

This clonotype was observed a few times. The chain combines TRBV29-1 with TRBJ2-7, with 9 bases identical to TRBD1. Trimming took 4 bases from V and 4 from J; bases not matched to a gene: 14. CDR3 size: 16 residues. Germline V lookup: CDR1 SQVTM, CDR2 ANQGSEA. The CDR3 sequence is CSVGQLGGQGGYEQYF. The CDR3 region has the DNA TGCAGCGTTGGCCAACTGGGGGGACAGGGTGGGTACGAGCAGTACTTC.

This clonotype was observed at least ten times. This rearrangement joins TRBV20-1 to TRBJ2-3; D gene unclear. This CDR3 comprises 14 residues. V was clipped by 6 bases and J by 1 base, with 14 bases between them. The germline CDR1 and CDR2 sequences are DFQATT and SNEGSKA (reference sequence). The CDR3, as DNA: TGCAGTGCCGTGAGACCCCGGGGCACAGATACGCAGTATTTT. Amino acid sequence: CSAVRPRGTDTQYF.

The genes are TRBV14 and TRBJ2-7, with D tentatively TRBD1 or TRBD2 (6 bases each). Deletions cut 1 base from V and 3 bases from J, with 19 bases between. The CDR3 spans 17 residues. Germline CDR1 and CDR2: SGHDN and FVKESK. CDR3 loop: CASSQGLLGGNGYEQYV. The DNA for the CDR3 is TGTGCCAGCAGCCAAGGACTCTTAGGGGGGAACGGCTACGAGCAGTACGTC.